Below are 28 T cell receptor beta chains sequenced from a single sample in a study of T-cell memory formation after mild COVID-19. TCRdb reanalysed the 5' RACE reads using MiXCR and keeps one entry per CDR3 protein. The sample has about 470,000 distinct CDR3 sequences; 15% to 20% are singletons. The material sequenced was PBMCs or a T cell subset sorted from them (not recorded which). These receptors were obtained from an adult woman who had mild COVID-19 (a few samples of this study predate the infection). Cell type and time point are not known.

The chain combines TRBV6-1 with TRBJ2-2; 9 bases agree with TRBD1. Germline trimming cut 4 bases from V and 0 bases from J; bases unmatched to any gene: 3. The CDR3 runs to 16 residues. Germline assignment: CDR1 MNHNS and CDR2 SASEGT. CDR3 coding DNA: TGTGCCAGCAGTGCATGGACAGGGGCGAACACCGGGGAGCTGTTTTTT. Translated, it gives CASSAWTGANTGELFF.

This clonotype was counted between two and nine times. This chain links TRBV6-5 with TRBJ1-2, with 9 bases identical to TRBD1. V shed 8 bases and J 7 bases; nucleotides not matched to a gene: 11. This CDR3 spans 14 amino acids. The germline V gene has CDR1 MNHEY and CDR2 SVGAGI. Here the CDR3 reads CASRPTGGWSGYTF. DNA of the CDR3: TGTGCCAGCCGACCAACAGGGGGCTGGAGTGGCTACACCTTC.

This clonotype was seen a few times. The rearrangement uses TRBV11-2 and TRBJ2-1, with 9 bases aligning to TRBD2. J was trimmed by 0 bases and V by 4 bases; bases with no gene match: 4. Germline CDR1 is SGHAT and CDR2 is FQNNGV. This CDR3 has 16 amino acids. The CDR3, as DNA: TGTGCCAGCAGCTCAACGGGACTAGCCTCCTACAATGAGCAGTTCTTC. Residues: CASSSTGLASYNEQFF.

This clonotype was detected a few times. The chain recombines TRBV3-1 with TRBJ2-1; D may be TRBD2 (5 bases). The CDR3 runs to 18 residues. Germline V CDR1 and CDR2: LGHDT, YNNKEL (reference sequence). V was cut by 2 bases and J by 4 bases, with 21 bases left in between. CDR3 in amino acids: CASSQPLFGGRRYNEQFF. DNA for the CDR3: TGTGCCAGCAGCCAACCCCTCTTTGGCGGGCGGAGGTACAATGAGCAGTTCTTC.

Ten or more counts support this clonotype. The CDR3 loop is CASSLVRSEGFF. The CDR3 DNA sequence: TGTGCCAGCAGCTTGGTGAGGTCGGAGGGGTTCTTC. The chain joins TRBV5-6 to TRBJ2-1, with TRBD2 as a possible D gene (6 bases). V lost 0 bases and J 15 bases, leaving 13 bases between the germline ends. This CDR3 comprises 12 residues. Per germline, CDR1 SGHDT and CDR2 YYEEEE.

This clonotype was detected a few times. The rearrangement joins TRBV4-1 to TRBJ2-5, with 9 bases identical to TRBD2. There are 17 residues in the CDR3. The V segment lost 0 bases and the J segment 7 bases; nucleotides outside the gene matches: 12. Germline assignment: CDR1 MGHRA and CDR2 YSYEKL. The CDR3 region has the DNA TGCGCCAGCAGCCAAGATTTGGTAGCGGGGGACCGGGGGACCCAGTACTTC. Its translation is CASSQDLVAGDRGTQYF.

This clonotype has a handful of counts. This chain links TRBV12-3 or TRBV12-4 with TRBJ2-5, with D possibly TRBD1 on 5 matching bases. Trimming removed 3 bases at V and 1 base at J, with 9 bases between. This CDR3 region has 14 residues. The CDR3 region has the DNA TGTGCCAGCAGTTTCCGACAGTTCCAAGAGACCCAGTACTTC. Protein sequence: CASSFRQFQETQYF.

The chain uses TRBV10-3 and TRBJ1-2; 7 bases match TRBD1. Unmatched junction bases numbered 2, after V lost 3 bases and J lost 4 bases. Germline-derived CDR1 and CDR2 are ENHRY and SYGVKD. This CDR3 is 13 amino acids long. The CDR3: CAISEEGAYGYTF. The CDR3 bases are TGTGCCATCAGTGAAGAGGGGGCCTATGGCTACACCTTC.

The table lists this clonotype with a few counts. This chain links TRBV20-1 with TRBJ1-1, with 7 bases fitting TRBD1. The CDR3 is 16 amino acids. CDR1 DFQATT and CDR2 SNEGSKA come from the germline V gene (reference sequence). After removal of 2 bases from V and 4 bases from J, the junction contained 13 bases not matched to a gene. CDR3 DNA: TGCAGTGCTAGAATACCCCAAACAGGGGAAGGCACTGAAGCTTTCTTT. Its translation is CSARIPQTGEGTEAFF.

This clonotype was picked up a small number of times. The chain carries TRBV18 and TRBJ2-7, with 8 bases that match TRBD1. Germline V gene sequence: CDR1 KGHSH, CDR2 LQKENI. The CDR3 consists of 15 residues. The ends lost 4 bases at V and 2 bases at J; junction bases unmatched: 7. CDR3 loop: CASSQIGQGPYEQYF. CDR3 coding DNA: TGTGCCAGCTCACAAATCGGACAGGGCCCCTACGAGCAGTACTTC.

This clonotype was counted only a few times. The V and J genes are TRBV12-3 or TRBV12-4 and TRBJ2-7; the match to TRBD1 covers 9 bases. The CDR3 sequence is 14 residues long. Losses at the gene ends were 6 bases for V and 6 bases for J; bases not matched to a gene: 9. Here the CDR3 DNA reads TGTGCCAGCAGCAGACCGGGACAGGGAGGCGAGCAGTACTTC. This codes for CASSRPGQGGEQYF.

In this sample, this clonotype turned up a few times. This chain uses TRBV5-1 with TRBJ2-3; D gene uncertain. CDR3 size: 16 residues. Trimming took off 0 bases at V and 6 bases at J, with 17 bases between the two ends. The V gene's germline CDR1 is SGHRS and CDR2 YFSETQ. The CDR3 DNA reads TGCGCCAGCAGCTTGGTCATCCGGCCTCAAGGGGATACGCAGTATTTT. Translation: CASSLVIRPQGDTQYF. Complete variable domain (other parts from reference TRBV5-1 and TRBJ2-3): KAGVTQTPRYLIKTRGQQVTLSCSPISGHRSVSWYQQTPGQGLQFLFEYFSETQRNKGNFPGRFSGRQFSNSRSEMNVSTLELGDSALYLCASSLVIRPQGDTQYFGPGTRLTVL.

This clonotype occurred a few times. The chain has TRBV6-6 and TRBJ2-7, with TRBD2 matching 13 bases. This CDR3 has 15 amino acids. Looked up from germline, CDR1 is MNHNY and CDR2 is SVGAGI (reference sequence). The V gene end was trimmed by 6 bases and the J gene end by 3 bases; junction bases not matched to a gene: 5. CDR3 loop: CASSGTSGVIYEQYF. CDR3 bases: TGTGCCAGCAGCGGGACTAGCGGGGTCATCTACGAGCAGTACTTC.

This clonotype was observed a handful of times. The chain is built from TRBV20-1 and TRBJ2-7; D is perhaps TRBD1 (5 bases). Germline V gene sequence: CDR1 DFQATT, CDR2 SNEGSKA (reference sequence). The CDR3 consists of 16 residues. Deletions cut 7 bases from V and 1 base from J, with 23 bases between. The CDR3 DNA sequence: TGCAGTGTTACCTCCCTGGGGCAGGGAAGGTCCTACGAGCAGTACTTC. Translating gives CSVTSLGQGRSYEQYF.

This chain uses TRBV7-8 with TRBJ2-3; 10 positions match TRBD2. CDR1 is SGHVS, CDR2 FQNEAQ, per germline. J lost 2 bases, V lost 1 base, and 3 bases had no gene match. This CDR3 region has 16 residues. The CDR3 protein is CASSLGTSGLTDTQYF. The DNA for the CDR3 is TGTGCCAGCAGCTTAGGGACTAGCGGACTCACAGATACGCAGTATTTT.

The chain uses TRBV10-3 and TRBJ2-3, with no clear D. With 3 bases removed from V and 6 bases from J, the gap between germline ends came to 16 bases. The CDR3 length is 15 residues. CDR1 is ENHRY and CDR2 is SYGVKD in the germline V gene. The CDR3 nucleotides read TGTGCCATCAGTGAAGGCCCAGAAGGGTGGGATACGCAGTATTTT. This translates into CAISEGPEGWDTQYF.

Only a few counts were recorded for this clonotype. The chain is built from TRBV27 and TRBJ2-3; 10 bases match TRBD2. The CDR3 spans 16 residues. The V segment lost 5 bases and the J segment 2 bases; nucleotides outside the gene matches: 7. Germline-derived CDR1 and CDR2 are MNHEY and SMNVEV (reference sequence). The CDR3 region has the DNA TGTGCCAGCAGTATCGATACTAGCGGGGACACAGATACGCAGTATTTT. As protein: CASSIDTSGDTDTQYF.

The chain combines TRBV20-1 with TRBJ2-5; possibly TRBD2 for D (5 bases). Germline CDR1 DFQATT, CDR2 SNEGSKA (reference sequence). This CDR3 has 13 residues. The V end was cut by 6 bases, the J end by 1 base, with 12 bases between. The DNA for the CDR3 is TGCAGTGCGGCCCAGCGGCCCCAAGAGACCCAGTACTTC. Encoded protein: CSAAQRPQETQYF.

V usage is TRBV6-5 and J usage is TRBJ2-5; D gene ambiguous. The germline V and J ends were trimmed by 4 bases and 4 bases, with 13 bases remaining between them. Germline CDR1 MNHEY, CDR2 SVGAGI. CDR3 length: 14 residues. CDR3 sequence (DNA): TGTGCCAGCAGTTCTAGACCTTCTCGAGAGACCCAGTACTTC. This gives the protein CASSSRPSRETQYF.

The chain is built from TRBV12-3 or TRBV12-4 and TRBJ2-5; 10 positions agree with TRBD1. CDR3 length: 16 amino acids. J gave up 4 bases and V 4 bases, and 9 bases lay outside the gene matches. This CDR3 reads CASSSQPGQGRETQYF. CDR3 bases: TGTGCCAGCAGTTCCCAGCCGGGACAGGGGAGAGAGACCCAGTACTTC.

This rearrangement joins TRBV14 to TRBJ1-2; D may be TRBD1 (5 bases). Germline V CDR1 and CDR2: SGHDN, FVKESK. Between the trimmed V and J ends, which lost 0 bases and 3 bases, there was a span of 20 bases. The CDR3 spans 18 residues. CDR3 protein: CASSQEGLRAHRDYGYTF. In DNA, the CDR3 is TGTGCCAGCAGCCAAGAAGGGCTCAGGGCCCACCGGGACTATGGCTACACCTTC.

The CDR3 DNA reads as TGTGCCAGCAGCCCCGGAGGAGGACAGAGCTCCTACGAGCAGTACTTC. This encodes CASSPGGGQSSYEQYF. The V call is TRBV13, the J call TRBJ2-7; tentative D call: TRBD1 (6 bases). V shed 5 bases and J shed 0 bases, with 17 bases lying between them. Germline V CDR1 and CDR2: PRHDT, FYEKMQ (reference sequence). The CDR3 sequence is 16 residues long.

The V and J genes are TRBV3-1 and TRBJ2-1; a weak D match, TRBD2 (6 bases). Trimming pared 2 bases from V and 9 bases from J, leaving 8 bases between. This CDR3 has 12 amino acids. Per germline, CDR1 LGHDT and CDR2 YNNKEL (reference sequence). The CDR3 bases are TGTGCCAGCAGCCAAACTAGCAGTGAGCAGTTCTTC. This translates into CASSQTSSEQFF.

This clonotype showed up just a few times. This chain uses TRBV12-3 or TRBV12-4 with TRBJ2-1, with 9 bases fitting TRBD2. Trimming at V came to 5 bases and at J to 2 bases, leaving 10 bases not matched to a gene. CDR3 length equals 17 residues. The CDR3 sequence is CASSPSLAGRAYNEQFF. In DNA form, the CDR3 reads TGTGCCAGCAGTCCGTCTCTAGCGGGGCGGGCCTACAATGAGCAGTTCTTC.

The sample holds a few counts of this clonotype. This chain joins TRBV13 and TRBJ2-1; 7 bases map to TRBD1. The CDR3 consists of 13 residues. V gave up 5 bases and J gave up 9 bases; unmatched junction bases: 7. CDR1 is PRHDT, CDR2 FYEKMQ, per germline (reference sequence). In DNA, the CDR3 is TGTGCCAGCAGCCGGAGACAGGGCGGTGAGCAGTTCTTC. Residues: CASSRRQGGEQFF.

This rearrangement joins TRBV4-2 to TRBJ1-1; D not resolved. Germline CDR1 is LGHNA and CDR2 is YNFKEQ. The CDR3 loop spans 13 amino acids. The V end lost 0 bases, the J end lost 9 bases, and 11 bases lay between the germline ends. The CDR3 region has the DNA TGTGCCAGCAGCCAAGAGCGGGAACAGAAAGCTTTCTTT. Residues: CASSQEREQKAFF.

This clonotype showed up just a few times. This chain uses TRBV5-1 with TRBJ2-7; 8 positions agree with TRBD1. Looked up from germline, CDR1 is SGHRS and CDR2 is YFSETQ. The CDR3 runs 14 residues. V was clipped by 4 bases and J by 5 bases; unmatched bases: 8. The CDR3 DNA reads TGCGCCAGCAGCCCGGACAGGGTGTTCAACGAGCAGTACTTC. It codes for CASSPDRVFNEQYF. Drawing the rest from reference TRBV5-1 and TRBJ2-7, the complete variable domain is KAGVTQTPRYLIKTRGQQVTLSCSPISGHRSVSWYQQTPGQGLQFLFEYFSETQRNKGNFPGRFSGRQFSNSRSEMNVSTLELGDSALYLCASSPDRVFNEQYFGPGTRLTVT.

This clonotype was found a few times. The chain recombines TRBV6-5 with TRBJ2-3; TRBD2 aligns across 8 bases. Germline loops: CDR1 MNHEY, CDR2 SVGAGI. After removal of 6 bases from V and 2 bases from J, the junction contained 10 bases not matched to a gene. The CDR3 has 16 residues. CDR3 sequence reads: CASSRITSGHTDTQYF. CDR3 nucleotides: TGTGCCAGCAGCCGAATAACTAGCGGCCACACAGATACGCAGTATTTT.